A selection of T cell receptor beta chains follows, all from one sample in a study of identical twins. TCRdb redid the calling of the 5' RACE reads with MiXCR, one entry per CDR3 protein. Among some 250,000 distinct CDR3 sequences listed, roughly 13% were seen once. These data also featured in a second study, about yellow fever vaccine responses in identical twins.

Sequencing input: memory (CD45RO+) T cells sorted from blood. The receptors stem from a woman younger than 30 in good health. The CDR3 runs from the conserved cysteine through the conserved F or W. Fields, in order: clone size, V gene, D gene, J gene, CDR3 protein, CDR3 DNA. D genes are given only for firm matches. Size values are once, few and many counts, or a class for expanded clones, and some rows have none.

>few|TRBV5-1|-|TRBJ1-6
CASSSSVDSPLHF
TGCGCCAGCAGCTCATCGGTCGATTCACCCCTCCACTTT
>-|TRBV7-2|TRBD1|TRBJ2-3
CASSLATRQGRYF
TGTGCCAGCAGCTTAGCAACCCGACAGGGAAGATATTTT
>many|TRBV7-8|TRBD2|TRBJ2-3
CASGLAGGADTQYF
TGTGCCAGCGGACTAGCGGGAGGGGCGGATACGCAGTATTTT
>few|TRBV10-3|TRBD1|TRBJ1-2
CAISTGAIVSYTF
TGTGCCATATCGACAGGGGCGATCGTCAGCTACACCTTC
>many|TRBV5-1|TRBD1|TRBJ1-2
CASSPDRVGGYTF
TGCGCCAGCAGCCCAGACAGGGTCGGTGGCTACACCTTC
>few|TRBV15|TRBD1|TRBJ2-7
CATSIEQGAGYEQYF
TGTGCCACCAGCATTGAACAGGGGGCTGGCTACGAGCAGTACTTC
>many|TRBV4-2|TRBD1|TRBJ1-6
CASSKIGTEDSPLHF
TGTGCCAGCAGCAAGATAGGGACAGAAGATTCACCCCTCCACTTT
>few|TRBV20-1|-|TRBJ2-7
CSAGTYEQYF
TGCAGTGCAGGGACCTACGAGCAGTACTTC
>few|TRBV12-3/TRBV12-4|TRBD1|TRBJ2-7
CASSFRQGSSYEQYF
TGTGCCAGCAGTTTCCGACAGGGGAGCTCCTACGAGCAGTACTTC
>few|TRBV6-6|-|TRBJ1-6
CASSYEEGLPLHF
TGTGCCAGCAGTTACGAGGAGGGTCTTCCCCTCCACTTT
>-|TRBV2|-|TRBJ2-7
CASNEHRGEQYF
TGTGCCAGCAACGAGCACCGAGGCGAGCAGTACTTC
>-|TRBV7-9|TRBD1|TRBJ1-2
CASSRKGGHGYTF
TGTGCCAGCAGCCGTAAAGGGGGCCATGGCTACACCTTC
>few|TRBV20-1|TRBD2|TRBJ2-5
CSASPSGGVRETQYF
TGCAGTGCTAGCCCTAGCGGGGGGGTGAGAGAGACCCAGTACTTC
>many|TRBV7-2|-|TRBJ2-5
CASSLSVETQYF
TGTGCCAGCAGCTTGTCGGTCGAGACCCAGTACTTC
>few|TRBV29-1|-|TRBJ1-1
CSVGQGGMNTEAFF
TGCAGCGTTGGGCAGGGAGGAATGAACACTGAAGCTTTCTTT
>many|TRBV7-9|-|TRBJ2-3
CASSSAGRFSDTQYF
TGTGCCAGCAGCTCAGCAGGAAGGTTTTCGGATACGCAGTATTTT
>-|TRBV25-1|TRBD2|TRBJ2-7
CASSDIRTREAGEQYF
TGTGCCAGCAGTGACATACGGACGCGGGAGGCGGGCGAGCAGTACTTC
>-|TRBV10-3|-|TRBJ2-3
CATQGGADTQYF
TGTGCCACTCAGGGGGGGGCAGATACGCAGTATTTT
>many|TRBV27|-|TRBJ2-5
CASSPLEGRVRTQYF
TGTGCCAGCAGCCCACTAGAGGGCAGGGTGAGGACCCAGTACTTC
>few|TRBV18|-|TRBJ2-7
CASSTGSSYEQYF
TGTGCCAGCAGCACGGGCTCCAGCTACGAGCAGTACTTC
>-|TRBV7-6|-|TRBJ2-2
CASSLVGTPNTGEPFF
TGTGCCAGCAGCTTAGTCGGGACACCCAACACCGGGGAGCCGTTTTTT
>few|TRBV7-2|-|TRBJ2-5
CASNTQGKFETQYF
TGTGCCAGCAATACCCAGGGCAAGTTCGAGACCCAGTACTTC
>-|TRBV20-1|-|TRBJ2-1
CSAPVRGRSYNEQFF
TGCAGTGCCCCAGTGAGGGGGAGGTCCTACAATGAGCAGTTCTTC
>few|TRBV7-3|-|TRBJ1-1
CASSQGGMNTEAFF
TGTGCCAGCAGCCAAGGGGGGATGAACACTGAAGCTTTCTTT
>few|TRBV9|TRBD2|TRBJ2-3
CASSVAGGRADTQYF
TGTGCCAGCAGCGTAGCGGGCGGGAGAGCAGATACGCAGTATTTT
>many|TRBV6-5|-|TRBJ2-5
CASSQGWETQYF
TGTGCCAGCAGCCAAGGTTGGGAGACCCAGTACTTC
>-|TRBV4-2|TRBD1|TRBJ1-5
CASSQEGQGGQPQHF
TGTGCCAGCAGCCAAGAGGGACAGGGAGGTCAGCCCCAGCATTTT
>few|TRBV20-1|-|TRBJ2-7
CSARDLGMGGEQYF
TGCAGTGCGAGAGACTTAGGGATGGGAGGCGAGCAGTACTTC
>many|TRBV24-1|TRBD2|TRBJ2-1
CATSDLRGVSEQFF
TGTGCCACCAGTGATTTACGGGGGGTCTCTGAGCAGTTCTTC
>-|TRBV5-1|TRBD2|TRBJ2-3
CASSLGTSGFTDTQYF
TGCGCCAGCAGCCTCGGGACTAGCGGGTTCACAGATACGCAGTATTTT
>-|TRBV6-2/TRBV6-3|-|TRBJ2-1
CASSYSTRDWRRDEQFF
TGTGCCAGCAGTTACTCCACCCGGGACTGGAGAAGGGATGAGCAGTTCTTC
>many|TRBV5-1|-|TRBJ2-3
CASRPGLAARTDTQYF
TGCGCCAGCCGACCAGGACTGGCCGCTCGCACAGATACGCAGTATTTT
>many|TRBV15|TRBD2|TRBJ2-2
CATSGTSDRSFTGELFF
TGTGCCACCAGCGGGACTAGCGACCGAAGCTTCACCGGGGAGCTGTTTTTT
>many|TRBV5-1|-|TRBJ1-2
CASSSGVKGYTF
TGCGCCAGCAGTTCGGGAGTGAAAGGCTACACCTTC
>many|TRBV4-1|TRBD2|TRBJ2-1
CASSQGASGGPREQFF
TGCGCCAGCAGCCAAGGCGCTAGCGGGGGCCCTCGGGAGCAGTTCTTC
>few|TRBV28|TRBD1|TRBJ2-7
CASSEPGTGSYEQYF
TGTGCCAGCAGCGAACCAGGGACAGGTTCCTACGAGCAGTACTTC
>-|TRBV5-1|-|TRBJ2-6
CASSPTWATNLSSGANVLTF
TGCGCCAGCAGCCCCACTTGGGCAACGAATTTAAGCTCTGGGGCCAACGTCCTGACTTTC
>-|TRBV18|TRBD1|TRBJ1-4
CASSPRWDRDEKLFF
TGTGCCAGCTCACCACGGTGGGACAGGGATGAAAAACTGTTTTTT